This record covers a single TCR beta chain. This specimen comes from a study of blood T cell repertoires in COVID-19. Overall study context: Acute and convalescent COVID-19 samples came from the United States, Italy and Spain.

Participants reported their clinical history, and cohort assignment relied on those reports. CDR1 is LNHDA and CDR2 is SQIVND in the germline V gene (reference sequence). The CDR3 has 14 amino acids. Trimming pared 5 bases from V and 0 bases from J, leaving 10 bases between. Clones were read by immunoSEQ multiplex PCR, and TCRdb kept only the in-frame ones, dropping some. The profile covers 250,000 or so clones, with about 90% appearing a single time and more than 1% taken by the ten largest. The chain combines TRBV19 with TRBJ1-1; D not certain. The source is a human donor in a cohort exposed to, infected with or recovered from COVID-19 (not recorded which). The donor label of this sample is uncertain. The material sequenced was PBMCs or T cells enriched from blood (not recorded which). The CDR3 is CASSSARMNTEAFF. The CDR3 region has the DNA TGTGCCAGTAGTTCGGCCAGGATGAACACTGAAGCTTTCTTT.